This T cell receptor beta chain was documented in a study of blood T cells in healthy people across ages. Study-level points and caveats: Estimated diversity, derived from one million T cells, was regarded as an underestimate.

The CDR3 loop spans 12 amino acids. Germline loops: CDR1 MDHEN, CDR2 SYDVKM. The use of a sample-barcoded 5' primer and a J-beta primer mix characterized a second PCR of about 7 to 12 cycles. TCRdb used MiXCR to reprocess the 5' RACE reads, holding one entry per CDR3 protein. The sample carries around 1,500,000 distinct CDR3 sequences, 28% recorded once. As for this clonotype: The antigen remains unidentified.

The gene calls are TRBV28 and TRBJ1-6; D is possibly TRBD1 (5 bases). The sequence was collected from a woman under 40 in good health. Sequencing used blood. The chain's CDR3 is CVAAEGTSPLHF. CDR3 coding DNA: TGTGTTGCGGCAGAGGGGACTTCACCCCTCCACTTT.